What follows is one T cell receptor (beta chain) and its context. Germline V CDR1 and CDR2: ENHRY, SYGVKD. The CDR3 runs to 12 residues. Trimming stripped 4 bases from V and 11 bases from J, with 15 bases between. The sample comes from a study of T-cell memory formation after mild COVID-19. Study details: The two donors had largely donor-specific TCR clusters.

TCRdb reanalysed the 5' RACE reads using MiXCR and keeps one entry per CDR3 protein. This table holds about half a million distinct CDR3 sequences, about 20% found once. The sequence derives from an adult woman who had mild COVID-19 (a few samples of this study predate the infection). Cell type and time point are not known. The chain links TRBV10-3 to TRBJ2-7; weak D call: TRBD2 (5 bases). Sequenced input: PBMCs or a T cell subset sorted from them (not recorded which). CDR3 loop: CAISAMEQRKYF. The CDR3 DNA reads TGTGCCATCAGTGCGATGGAACAGCGGAAGTACTTC.